This TCR beta chain was found in a study of cytomegalovirus exposure and HLA in healthy donors. Points from the study as a whole: 16,951 TCR beta sequences were associated with HLA alleles at 0.05 false discovery rate in a later analysis. Upon later analysis, TCR association rates were observed to vary by HLA locus, being highest for DRB1 and lowest for HLA-C.

PCR primers comprised 60 Vbeta and 13 Jbeta primers. Method: immunoSEQ multiplex PCR; TCRdb's copy keeps in-frame clones and lacks some. The table shows 60,000 to 90,000 clones, with around 83% occurring only once. From germline, CDR1 is LNHDA and CDR2 SQIVND (reference sequence). The CDR3 consists of 15 residues. The V and J ends lost 3 bases and 2 bases, in that order; junction bases with no gene match: 3. Points on this clone: Its target is unknown.

Sequenced material: PBMCs. V and J are TRBV19 and TRBJ1-5, with 8 bases identical to TRBD1. The receptor's source is a man in his 70s in good health and CMV-seropositive. The CDR3 protein is CASSMGQVGNQPQHF. The CDR3 DNA is TGTGCCAGTAGTATGGGACAGGTGGGCAATCAGCCCCAGCATTTT.